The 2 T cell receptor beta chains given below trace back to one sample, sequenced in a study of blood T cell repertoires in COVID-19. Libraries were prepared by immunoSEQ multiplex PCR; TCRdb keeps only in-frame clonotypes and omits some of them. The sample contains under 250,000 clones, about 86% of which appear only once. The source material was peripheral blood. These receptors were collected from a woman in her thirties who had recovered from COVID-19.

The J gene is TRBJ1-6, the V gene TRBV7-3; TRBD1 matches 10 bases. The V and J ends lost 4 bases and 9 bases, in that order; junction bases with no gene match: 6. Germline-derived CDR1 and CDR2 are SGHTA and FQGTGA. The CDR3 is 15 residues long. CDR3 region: CASSSLGQGISPLHF. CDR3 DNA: TGTGCCAGCAGCTCACTGGGACAGGGGATTTCACCCCTCCACTTT. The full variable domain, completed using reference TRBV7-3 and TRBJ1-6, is GAGVSQTPSNKVTEKGKYVELRCDPISGHTALYWYRQSLGQGPEFLIYFQGTGAADDSGLPNDRFFAVRPEGSVSTLKIQRTERGDSAVYLCASSSLGQGISPLHFGNGTRLTVT.

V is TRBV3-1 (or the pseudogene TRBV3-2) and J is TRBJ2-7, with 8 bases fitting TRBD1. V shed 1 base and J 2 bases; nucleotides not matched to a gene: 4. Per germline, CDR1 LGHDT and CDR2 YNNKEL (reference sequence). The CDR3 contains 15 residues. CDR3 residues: CASSQVGTGPYEQYF. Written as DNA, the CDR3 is TGTGCCAGCAGCCAAGTGGGGACAGGCCCCTACGAGCAGTACTTC.